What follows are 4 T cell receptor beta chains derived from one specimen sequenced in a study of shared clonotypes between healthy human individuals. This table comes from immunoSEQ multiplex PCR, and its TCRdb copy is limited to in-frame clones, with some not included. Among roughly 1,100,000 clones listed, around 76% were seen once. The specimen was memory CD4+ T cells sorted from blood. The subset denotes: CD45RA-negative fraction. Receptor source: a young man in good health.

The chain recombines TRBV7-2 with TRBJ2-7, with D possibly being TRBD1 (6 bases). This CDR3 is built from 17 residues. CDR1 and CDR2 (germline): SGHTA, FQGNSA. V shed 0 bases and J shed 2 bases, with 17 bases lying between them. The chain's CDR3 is CASSLAGQTTGPYEQYF. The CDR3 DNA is TGTGCCAGCAGCTTAGCGGGTCAGACGACAGGACCCTACGAGCAGTACTTC.

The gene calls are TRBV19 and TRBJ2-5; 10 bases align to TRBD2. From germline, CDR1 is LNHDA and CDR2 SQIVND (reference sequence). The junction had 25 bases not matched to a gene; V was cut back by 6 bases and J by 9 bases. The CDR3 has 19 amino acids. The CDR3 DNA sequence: TGTGCCAGTAGCACCAATGCCCTCTCGGCTAGCGGGGGATCATTGGCCCAGTACTTC. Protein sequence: CASSTNALSASGGSLAQYF.

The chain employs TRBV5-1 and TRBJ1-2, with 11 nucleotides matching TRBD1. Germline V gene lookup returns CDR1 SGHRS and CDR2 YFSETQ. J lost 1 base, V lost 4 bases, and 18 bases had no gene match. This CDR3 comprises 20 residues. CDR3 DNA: TGCGCCAGCAGCCCGGGGACAGGGGGGGTTCTCCAGGGTCTTAACTATGGCTACACCTTC. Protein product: CASSPGTGGVLQGLNYGYTF.

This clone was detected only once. CDR3 loop: CASSQGTGDIQYF. Written as DNA, the CDR3 is TGTGCCAGCAGCCAGGGAACTGGAGACATTCAGTACTTC. The rearrangement joins TRBV2 to TRBJ2-4, with D possibly being TRBD1 (5 bases). CDR3 size: 13 residues. Germline V gene sequence: CDR1 SNHLY, CDR2 FYNNEI. V lost 6 bases, J lost 8 bases, and 14 bases lay in between.